These 23 T cell receptor beta chains were all obtained from the same sample, sequenced in a study of T cell responses to AZD1222 COVID-19 vaccine. The table came from immunoSEQ multiplex PCR; TCRdb's copy has only in-frame clones and leaves some out. The repertoire holds under 300,000 clones, with 85% to 95% as singletons. The sequences come from peripheral blood, collected on day 0 of AZD1222 vaccination. The receptor source for this set is an adult in good health.

The chain combines TRBV27 with TRBJ2-7, with 14 bases identical to TRBD2. The CDR3 runs 15 residues. From germline, CDR1 is MNHEY and CDR2 SMNVEV (reference sequence). The ends lost 4 bases at V and 7 bases at J; junction bases unmatched: 6. CDR3 protein: CASSSLGLAGVEQYF. In DNA, the CDR3 is TGTGCCAGCAGTTCACTGGGACTAGCGGGAGTAGAGCAGTACTTC.

The rearrangement links TRBV29-1 to TRBJ2-7; tentatively, D is TRBD1 or TRBD2 (5 bases each). Germline V CDR1 and CDR2: SQVTM, ANQGSEA. This CDR3 is built from 11 residues. Deletions cut 4 bases from V and 3 bases from J, with 7 bases between. CDR3 residues: CSVAGLYEQYF. CDR3 DNA: TGCAGCGTTGCGGGGCTCTACGAGCAGTACTTC.

The chain has TRBV28 and TRBJ2-2; 9 bases match TRBD1. Germline CDR1 and CDR2: MDHEN and SYDVKM. CDR3 length equals 17 residues. The junction had 14 bases not matched to a gene; V was cut back by 5 bases and J by 7 bases. The CDR3 spells CASSMFRTGDGGGELFF. The CDR3 nucleotides are TGTGCCAGCAGTATGTTCCGGACAGGGGATGGGGGCGGGGAGCTGTTTTTT.

This chain joins TRBV12-3 or TRBV12-4 and TRBJ1-5; D is undetermined. Trimming left V 7 bases short and J 10 bases short, with 17 bases between. CDR3 size: 13 residues. The CDR3 DNA reads TGTGCCAGCACCAGACGCGAAGAAGGTCCCCAGCATTTT. Translation: CASTRREEGPQHF.

This clone was observed once. The V call is TRBV12-5, the J call TRBJ2-1; 11 positions match TRBD2. This CDR3 is built from 13 residues. The J segment lost 9 bases and the V segment lost 6 bases, leaving 4 bases of the junction unmatched. The V gene's germline CDR1 is LGHNT and CDR2 FRNRAP. The CDR3 DNA sequence: TGTGCTAGTGGCCGGCTAGCGGGAGGTGAGCAGTTCTTC. The encoded protein is CASGRLAGGEQFF.

The V and J genes are TRBV5-4 and TRBJ1-6; weak D call: TRBD1 (5 bases). The CDR3 sequence is 14 residues long. The germline gives CDR1 SGHNT, CDR2 YYREEE (reference sequence). Trimming removed 3 bases from V and 8 bases from J, with 12 bases in between. This CDR3 reads CASSYGNRHSPLHF. The CDR3 DNA follows: TGTGCCAGCAGCTACGGGAACAGGCATTCACCCCTCCACTTT. The variable domain in full, completed from reference TRBV5-4 and TRBJ1-6, reads ETGVTQSPTHLIKTRGQQVTLRCSSQSGHNTVSWYQQALGQGPQFIFQYYREEENGRGNFPPRFSGLQFPNYSSELNVNALELDDSALYLCASSYGNRHSPLHFGNGTRLTVT.

The chain joins TRBV11-3 to TRBJ1-5; D perhaps matches TRBD1 (6 bases). The V gene's germline CDR1 is SGHNT and CDR2 YENEEA. V was shortened by 5 bases and J by 0 bases, with 20 bases between the two germline ends. The CDR3 consists of 18 residues. DNA for the CDR3: TGTGCCAGCAGCCCCCCTATCCGCACAGGGTTTAGCAATCAGCCCCAGCATTTT. Translating it yields CASSPPIRTGFSNQPQHF.

The V gene is TRBV5-6, the J gene TRBJ2-2; possibly TRBD2 for D (6 bases). Trimming removed 9 bases from V and 2 bases from J, with 14 bases in between. The CDR3 runs 14 residues. Per the germline V gene, CDR1 is SGHDT and CDR2 is YYEEEE. CDR3 residues: CATASGLNTGELFF. CDR3 coding DNA: TGTGCCACCGCATCCGGACTAAACACCGGGGAGCTGTTTTTT.

The chain uses TRBV7-3 and TRBJ2-2; no clear D gene. V was shortened by 2 bases and J by 2 bases, with 12 bases between the two germline ends. Germline values: CDR1 SGHTA, CDR2 FQGTGA. This CDR3 comprises 16 residues. CDR3 region: CASSLQPTRNTGELFF. Here the CDR3 DNA reads TGTGCCAGCAGCTTACAGCCGACACGTAACACCGGGGAGCTGTTTTTT. The full variable domain, with the rest looked up from reference TRBV7-3 and TRBJ2-2, is GAGVSQTPSNKVTEKGKYVELRCDPISGHTALYWYRQSLGQGPEFLIYFQGTGAADDSGLPNDRFFAVRPEGSVSTLKIQRTERGDSAVYLCASSLQPTRNTGELFFGEGSRLTVL.

This rearrangement joins TRBV6-2 or TRBV6-3 to TRBJ2-3; 7 nucleotides agree with TRBD2. Germline CDR1 is MNHEY and CDR2 is SVGEGT. Losses at the gene ends were 6 bases for V and 11 bases for J; bases not matched to a gene: 8. This CDR3 comprises 12 residues. The CDR3 protein is CASSPPGREQYF. DNA of the CDR3: TGTGCCAGCAGCCCCCCGGGGAGGGAGCAGTATTTT.

The chain couples TRBV7-2 to TRBJ2-7; 10 bases agree with TRBD2. The CDR3 extends over 14 amino acids. After removal of 5 bases from V and 2 bases from J, the junction contained 3 bases not matched to a gene. In germline, CDR1 is SGHTA, CDR2 FQGNSA. The CDR3 spells CASSPSGGPYEQYF. The CDR3 DNA sequence: TGTGCCAGCAGCCCTAGCGGGGGACCCTACGAGCAGTACTTC.

As regards this clone: The same CDR3 arises from other DNA sequences in this sample as well. CDR3 in amino acids: CASSQGLAGAYEQYF. CDR3 DNA sequence: TGCGCCAGCAGCCAAGGCTTAGCGGGTGCCTACGAGCAGTACTTC. This rearrangement joins TRBV4-1 to TRBJ2-7, with 7 bases matching TRBD2. The CDR3 has 15 residues. From germline, CDR1 is MGHRA and CDR2 YSYEKL. Germline trimming cut 1 base from V and 2 bases from J; bases unmatched to any gene: 5.

CDR3 DNA: TGTGCCAGTAGTAAAGGGGGACTAGCGGGCCAAGAGACCCAGTACTTC. Translating gives CASSKGGLAGQETQYF. This sequence joins TRBV19 and TRBJ2-5; 12 nucleotides agree with TRBD2. Germline V gene data show CDR1 as LNHDA and CDR2 as SQIVND (reference sequence). J lost 1 base, V lost 4 bases, and 4 bases had no gene match. The CDR3 consists of 16 residues.

This clone was detected many times. The CDR3 nucleotides are TGTGCCAGCAGTCTCGGACAGCATGCCCCAAATTCACCCCTCCACTTT. It is translated as CASSLGQHAPNSPLHF. The chain is built from TRBV28 and TRBJ1-6, with TRBD1 as a possible D gene (6 bases). Between the trimmed V and J ends, which lost 5 bases and 7 bases, there was a span of 18 bases. The CDR3 runs to 16 residues. Germline-derived CDR1 and CDR2 are MDHEN and SYDVKM.

This clone was seen once. The rearrangement links TRBV9 to TRBJ2-2; D is unclear. Germline V gene data show CDR1 as SGDLS and CDR2 as YYNGEE. This CDR3 spans 14 amino acids. V dropped 0 bases and J dropped 4 bases, with 7 bases sitting between them. The CDR3 nucleotides read TGTGCCAGCAGCGTAGGGCACTCCACCGGGGAGCTGTTTTTT. Its protein is CASSVGHSTGELFF.

This clone was seen only once. The V gene is TRBV5-1, the J gene TRBJ1-1, with 8 nucleotides matching TRBD1. Germline CDR1 and CDR2: SGHRS and YFSETQ. The CDR3 is 14 amino acids. Losses at the gene ends were 4 bases for V and 3 bases for J; bases not matched to a gene: 5. CDR3 sequence (DNA): TGCGCCAGCAGCCGGACAGGGAGGGACACTGAAGCTTTCTTT. This encodes CASSRTGRDTEAFF.

V usage is TRBV21-1 and J usage is TRBJ2-7; the listed D gene, TRBD2, was not tested against the DNA. TRBV21-1 is described as a pseudogene. The CDR3 length is 12 residues. CDR3 nucleotide sequence: TGTGCCCGGCACCGGGGGTGCTACGAGCAGTACTTC. It translates to CARHRGCYEQYF.

The chain uses TRBV5-1 and TRBJ2-1; 10 bases are shared with TRBD1. V lost 4 bases to trimming and J lost 2 bases; unmatched junction nucleotides: 3. The CDR3 sequence is 15 residues long. The germline gives CDR1 SGHRS, CDR2 YFSETQ. CDR3 residues: CASSPGQGAYNEQFF. CDR3 nucleotides: TGCGCCAGCAGCCCTGGACAGGGGGCCTACAATGAGCAGTTCTTC.

The sample holds a few counts of this clone. CDR3 in amino acids: CASSLEQGFSTIYF. The CDR3 DNA reads TGTGCCAGCAGCTTAGAGCAAGGATTTAGCACCATATATTTT. The chain combines TRBV7-9 with TRBJ1-3, with D unclear. The V gene lost 1 base and the J gene lost 9 bases, with 13 bases spanning the gap. CDR3 length: 14 residues. The germline gives CDR1 SEHNR, CDR2 FQNEAQ (reference sequence).

The chain links TRBV9 to TRBJ1-4; 7 bases align to TRBD1. CDR1 and CDR2 from the germline V gene are SGDLS and YYNGEE. Trimming cost V 6 bases and J 8 bases; bases outside gene matches: 7. This CDR3 region has 13 residues. The chain's CDR3 is CASNQGVNEKLFF. The DNA for the CDR3 is TGTGCCAGCAACCAGGGGGTAAACGAAAAACTGTTTTTT.

The gene calls are TRBV24-1 and TRBJ2-1; 9 bases line up with TRBD2. The CDR3 consists of 19 residues. Germline CDR1 KGHDR, CDR2 SFDVKD. V shed 1 base and J 2 bases; nucleotides not matched to a gene: 11. CDR3 in amino acids: CATSDFSPGREGPYNEQFF. The CDR3 bases are TGTGCCACCAGTGATTTCAGTCCAGGGCGGGAGGGACCCTACAATGAGCAGTTCTTC.

This chain connects TRBV5-1 to TRBJ2-1, with TRBD1 matching 9 bases. J lost 9 bases, V lost 0 bases, and 10 bases had no gene match. The CDR3 runs 16 residues. Germline loops: CDR1 SGHRS, CDR2 YFSETQ. The CDR3 sequence: CASSLAGTGSYSEQFF. The CDR3 nucleotides read TGCGCCAGCAGCTTGGCCGGGACAGGGTCGTATTCTGAGCAGTTCTTC.

The CDR3, as DNA: TGTGCCAGCAGTGCCCCTAGCGGGGTGACCTACGAGCAGTACTTC. The encoded protein is CASSAPSGVTYEQYF. This chain joins TRBV6-2 or TRBV6-3 and TRBJ2-7; 9 bases map to TRBD2. Germline lookup yields CDR1 MNHEY and CDR2 SVGEGT. The CDR3 covers 15 residues. With 5 bases clipped from V and 2 bases from J, the junction kept 7 bases outside the gene matches.